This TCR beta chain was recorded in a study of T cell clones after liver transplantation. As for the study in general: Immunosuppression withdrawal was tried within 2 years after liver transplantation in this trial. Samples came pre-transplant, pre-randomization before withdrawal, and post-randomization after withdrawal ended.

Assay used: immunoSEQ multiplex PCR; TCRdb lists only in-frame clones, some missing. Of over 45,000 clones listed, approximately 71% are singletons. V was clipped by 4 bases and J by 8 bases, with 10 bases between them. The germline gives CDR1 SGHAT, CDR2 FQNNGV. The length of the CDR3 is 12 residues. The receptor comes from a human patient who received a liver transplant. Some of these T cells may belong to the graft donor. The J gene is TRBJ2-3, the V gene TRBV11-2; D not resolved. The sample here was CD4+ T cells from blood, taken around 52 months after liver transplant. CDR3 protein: CASSSGPVTQYF. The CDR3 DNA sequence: TGTGCCAGCAGCTCCGGGCCGGTTACGCAGTATTTT.